Listed here is a single T cell receptor beta chain. The antigen this receptor binds is unknown. No much larger clonotype is one base removed from it; base qualities were not supplied. The data derive from a study of shared T cell receptors in the human thymus (dated by TCRdb to the early 2020s). Background on the whole study: The study investigated the way shared, self-reactive T-cell receptor alpha chains are produced in the human thymus.

From the germline V gene (reference sequence), CDR1 is SGHAT and CDR2 is FQDESV. Trimmed from V: 5 bases; trimmed from J: 5 bases; junction bases lacking a gene match: 10. From the cysteine through the phenylalanine, the CDR3 covers 18 amino acids. CDR3 DNA only is kept here, 54 bases in frame from base 1. Library method: the immunoSEQ multiplex PCR assay. TCRdb re-hosts the immuneACCESS table, in-frame sequences only. Its copies lack some clones; in the studies checked, an unresolved V gene accounts for under half of them, and the cause for the rest is not known. This sample has approximately 490,000 clones in its table, and roughly 74% of those were observed once. Clones ranked in the top ten supply around 0.013% of the sample. These sequences were also reported in another study, on human thymus T cells. As noted in the second study: Donors were immunologically healthy infants undergoing open corrective cardiac surgery for congenital heart defects in Finland. The thymus tissue came from surgical resects taken out during corrective cardiac surgery. Biased V and J gene segment usage appeared to be present in both thymic and peripheral blood repertoires. The related research found that thymic TCR repertoires overlapped highly between unrelated individuals. The study described the TCR alpha and beta repertoires in about eight infant thymus samples and a few matching peripheral blood samples. The infant donors were about 6 to 244 days old, and the cohort included several males and a couple of females. After being mechanically released from the tissue, thymocytes were kept at -70 degrees C in pellets of about 8.5-34 million cells. A QIAsymphony instrument was used to extract genomic DNA from the frozen cell pellets. Using the immunoSEQ multiplex PCR assay, the TCRB and TCRAD loci were amplified from a standardized quantity of quality-controlled genomic DNA. The amplicons covered the V(D)J region and were long enough to include the CDR3 and to identify the V and J genes. The amplicons were sequenced on an Illumina platform via the commercial immunoSEQ service. Primer bias and sequencing errors were corrected using previously described methods, and TCRAD and TCRB definitions followed the IMGT database. immunoSEQ Analyzer 3.0 and VDJTools were used for repertoire analysis, which covered basic statistics, V/J segment usage, diversity estimates, rarefaction and pairwise overlap. Diversity was estimated with Chao1, ChaoE, Efron-Thisted, Shannon and inverse Simpson indices, and also on datasets down-sampled to the smallest sample. Repertoire overlap was assessed by strict matching of CDR3 nucleotide sequence, V gene and J gene, and clustering was done by Jaccard-based multidimensional scaling. On average, thymus samples yielded roughly 770,000 unique TCRB clonotypes, whereas blood samples yielded around 88,000.

The sample taken for sequencing was thymocytes. The TCR was taken from a boy under two years old with a congenital heart defect. Donor details come from another sample of the same person, matched by shared clones. The chain is assembled from TRBV11-1 and TRBJ2-2, and 14 bases in between align with TRBD2. The DNA reads TGTGCCAGCAGCCAAGGAGGACTAGCGGGAGGAAGTACCGGGGAGCTGTTTTTT. Protein translation: CASSQGGLAGGSTGELFF.